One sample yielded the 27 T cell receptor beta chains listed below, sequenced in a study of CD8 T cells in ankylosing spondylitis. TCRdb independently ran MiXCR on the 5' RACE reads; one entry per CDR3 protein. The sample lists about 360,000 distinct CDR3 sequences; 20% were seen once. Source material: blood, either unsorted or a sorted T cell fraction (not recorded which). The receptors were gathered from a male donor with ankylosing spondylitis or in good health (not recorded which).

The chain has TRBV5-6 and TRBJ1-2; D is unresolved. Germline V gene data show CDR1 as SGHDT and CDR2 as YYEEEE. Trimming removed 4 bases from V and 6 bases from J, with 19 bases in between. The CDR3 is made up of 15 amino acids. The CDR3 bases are TGTGCCAGCAGCCGTCGTAGTCGGGCGCTGGATGGCTACACCTTC. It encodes CASSRRSRALDGYTF.

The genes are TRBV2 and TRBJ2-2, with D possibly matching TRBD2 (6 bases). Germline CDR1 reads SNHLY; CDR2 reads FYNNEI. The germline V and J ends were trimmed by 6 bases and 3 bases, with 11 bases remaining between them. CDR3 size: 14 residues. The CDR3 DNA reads TGTGCCAGCAGGCCTGGGAGGCACACCGGGGAGCTGTTTTTT. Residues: CASRPGRHTGELFF.

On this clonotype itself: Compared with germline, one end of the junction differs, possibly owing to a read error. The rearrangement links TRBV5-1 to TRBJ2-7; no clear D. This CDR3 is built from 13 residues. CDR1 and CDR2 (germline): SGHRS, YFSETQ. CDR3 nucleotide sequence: TGCGCCAGCCGCTTTGGCCCCACCTACGAGCAGTACTTC. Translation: CASRFGPTYEQYF.

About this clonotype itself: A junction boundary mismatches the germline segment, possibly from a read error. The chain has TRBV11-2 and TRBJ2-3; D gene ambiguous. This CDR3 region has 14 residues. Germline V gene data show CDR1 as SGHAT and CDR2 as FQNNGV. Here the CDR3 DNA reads TGTGCCCGCAGCTTGGCGGCGGGCACAGATACGCAGTATTTT. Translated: CARSLAAGTDTQYF.

CDR3 region: CASSLMVGLAAETQYF. The DNA of the CDR3 is TGTGCCAGCAGTTTAATGGTCGGACTAGCGGCCGAGACCCAGTACTTC. V is TRBV27 and J is TRBJ2-5; 10 bases match TRBD2. Germline V gene sequence: CDR1 MNHEY, CDR2 SMNVEV (reference sequence). The CDR3 length is 16 residues. Unmatched junction bases numbered 8, after V lost 2 bases and J lost 5 bases.

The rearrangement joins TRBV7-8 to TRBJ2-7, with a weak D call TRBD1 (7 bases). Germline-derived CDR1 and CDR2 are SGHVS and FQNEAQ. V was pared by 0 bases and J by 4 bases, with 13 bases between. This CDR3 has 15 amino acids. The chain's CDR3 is CASSLARGAFYEQYF. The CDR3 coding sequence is TGTGCCAGCAGCTTAGCCAGGGGGGCTTTTTACGAGCAGTACTTC.

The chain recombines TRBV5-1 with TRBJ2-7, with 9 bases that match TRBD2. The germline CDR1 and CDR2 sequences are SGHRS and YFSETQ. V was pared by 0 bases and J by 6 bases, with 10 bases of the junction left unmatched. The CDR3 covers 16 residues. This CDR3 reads CASSLGSGGAYGEQYF. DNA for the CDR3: TGCGCCAGCAGCTTGGGTAGCGGGGGAGCTTACGGCGAGCAGTACTTC.

CDR3 coding DNA: TGTGCCAGCAGTCCCCCTACGGGGGCGGGGGGGCCTTATGAGACCCAGTACTTC. Its translation: CASSPPTGAGGPYETQYF. The chain is built from TRBV2 and TRBJ2-5; 9 positions agree with TRBD2. This CDR3 is 18 amino acids long. The V and J ends lost 5 bases and 5 bases, in that order; junction bases with no gene match: 18. CDR1 and CDR2 from the germline V gene are SNHLY and FYNNEI. The complete variable domain, with remaining parts taken from reference TRBV2 and TRBJ2-5, reads EPEVTQTPSHQVTQMGQEVILRCVPISNHLYFYWYRQILGQKVEFLVSFYNNEISEKSEIFDDQFSVERPDGSNFTLKIRSTKLEDSAMYFCASSPPTGAGGPYETQYFGPGTRLLVL.

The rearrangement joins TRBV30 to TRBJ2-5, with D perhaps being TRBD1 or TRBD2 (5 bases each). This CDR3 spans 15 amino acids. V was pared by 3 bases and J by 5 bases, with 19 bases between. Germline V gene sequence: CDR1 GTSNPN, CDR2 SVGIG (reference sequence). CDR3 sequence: CAWSPPGLRGETQYF. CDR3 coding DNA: TGTGCCTGGAGCCCCCCGGGGCTGCGCGGGGAGACCCAGTACTTC.

The CDR3 loop is CASSPPGTGWTEAFF. The DNA of the CDR3 is TGTGCCAGCAGCCCCCCCGGGACAGGGTGGACTGAAGCTTTCTTT. The chain combines TRBV21-1 with TRBJ1-1; the table's D call, TRBD1, has no DNA check behind it. TRBV21-1 is assigned pseudogene status. The CDR3 sequence is 15 residues long.

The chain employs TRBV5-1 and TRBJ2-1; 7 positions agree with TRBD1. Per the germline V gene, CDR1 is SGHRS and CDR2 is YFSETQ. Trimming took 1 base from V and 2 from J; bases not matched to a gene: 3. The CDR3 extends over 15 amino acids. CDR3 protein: CASSLSGTAYNEQFF. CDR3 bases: TGCGCCAGCAGCTTGAGTGGGACAGCCTACAATGAGCAGTTCTTC.

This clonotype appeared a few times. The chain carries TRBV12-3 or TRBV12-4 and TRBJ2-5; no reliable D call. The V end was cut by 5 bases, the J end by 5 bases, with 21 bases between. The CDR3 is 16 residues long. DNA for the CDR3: TGTGCCAGCAGTGCCTCACTCGGACGGTCCGGCGAGACCCAGTACTTC. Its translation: CASSASLGRSGETQYF.

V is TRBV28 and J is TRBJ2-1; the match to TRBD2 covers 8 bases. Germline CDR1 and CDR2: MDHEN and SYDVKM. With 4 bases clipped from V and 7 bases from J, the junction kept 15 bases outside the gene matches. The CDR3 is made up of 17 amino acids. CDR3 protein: CASSYPAIAGWTNEQFF. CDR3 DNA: TGTGCCAGCAGTTACCCCGCAATAGCGGGGTGGACGAATGAGCAGTTCTTC.

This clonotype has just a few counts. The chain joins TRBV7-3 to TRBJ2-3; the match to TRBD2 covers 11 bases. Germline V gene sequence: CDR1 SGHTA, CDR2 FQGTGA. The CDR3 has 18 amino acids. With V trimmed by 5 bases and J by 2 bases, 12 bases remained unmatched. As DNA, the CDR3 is TGTGCCAGCAGCGCACCGCTAGCGGGGGGACCCAACACAGATACGCAGTATTTT. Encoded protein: CASSAPLAGGPNTDTQYF.

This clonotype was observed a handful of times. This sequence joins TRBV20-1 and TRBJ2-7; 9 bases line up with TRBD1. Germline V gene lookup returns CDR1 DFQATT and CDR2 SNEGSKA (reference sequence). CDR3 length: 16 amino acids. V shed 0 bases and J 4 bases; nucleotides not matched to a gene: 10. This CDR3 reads CSARELGTGITYEQYF. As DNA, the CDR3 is TGCAGTGCTAGAGAACTCGGGACAGGGATAACTTACGAGCAGTACTTC.

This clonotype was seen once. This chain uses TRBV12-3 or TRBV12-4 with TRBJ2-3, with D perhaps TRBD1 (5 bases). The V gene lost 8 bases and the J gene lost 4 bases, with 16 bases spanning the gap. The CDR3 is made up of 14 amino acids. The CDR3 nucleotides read TGTGCCAGCCTTAGTGGGTGGGGCCCAGATACGCAGTATTTT. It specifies CASLSGWGPDTQYF.

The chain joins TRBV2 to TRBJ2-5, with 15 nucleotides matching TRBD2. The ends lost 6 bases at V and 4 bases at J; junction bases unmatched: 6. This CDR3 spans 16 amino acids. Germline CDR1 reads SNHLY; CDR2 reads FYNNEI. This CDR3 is CASRTRTSGGAETQYF. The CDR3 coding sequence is TGTGCCAGCAGAACCCGGACTAGCGGGGGGGCAGAGACCCAGTACTTC.

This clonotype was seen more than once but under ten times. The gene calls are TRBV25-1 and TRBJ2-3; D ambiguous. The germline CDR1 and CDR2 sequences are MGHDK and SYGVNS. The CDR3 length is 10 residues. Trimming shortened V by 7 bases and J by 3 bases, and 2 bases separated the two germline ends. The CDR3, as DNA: TGTGCCAGCAAGACAGATACGCAGTATTTT. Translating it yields CASKTDTQYF.

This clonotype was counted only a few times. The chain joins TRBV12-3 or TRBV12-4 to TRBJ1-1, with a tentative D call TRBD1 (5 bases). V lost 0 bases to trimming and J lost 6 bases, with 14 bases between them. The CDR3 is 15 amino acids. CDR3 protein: CASSLALAGYAEAFF. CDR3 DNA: TGTGCCAGCAGTTTAGCGCTGGCAGGGTATGCTGAAGCTTTCTTT.

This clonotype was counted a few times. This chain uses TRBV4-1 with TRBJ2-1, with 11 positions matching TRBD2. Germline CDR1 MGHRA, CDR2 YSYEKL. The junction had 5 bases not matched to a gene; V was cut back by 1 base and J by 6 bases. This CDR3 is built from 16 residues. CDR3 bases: TGCGCCAGCAGCCAAGCCCCGGGACTAGCGGTCAATGAGCAGTTCTTC. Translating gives CASSQAPGLAVNEQFF.

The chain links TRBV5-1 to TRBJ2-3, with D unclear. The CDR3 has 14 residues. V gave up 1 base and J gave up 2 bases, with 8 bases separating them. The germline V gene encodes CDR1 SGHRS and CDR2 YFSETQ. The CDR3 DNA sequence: TGCGCCAGCAGCTTGTCACTTTACACAGATACGCAGTATTTT. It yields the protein CASSLSLYTDTQYF.

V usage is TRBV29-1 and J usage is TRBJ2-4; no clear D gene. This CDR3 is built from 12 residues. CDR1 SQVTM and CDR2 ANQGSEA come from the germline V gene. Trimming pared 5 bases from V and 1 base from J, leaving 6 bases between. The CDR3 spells CSVLDAKNIQYF. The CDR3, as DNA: TGCAGCGTTTTGGACGCCAAAAACATTCAGTACTTC.

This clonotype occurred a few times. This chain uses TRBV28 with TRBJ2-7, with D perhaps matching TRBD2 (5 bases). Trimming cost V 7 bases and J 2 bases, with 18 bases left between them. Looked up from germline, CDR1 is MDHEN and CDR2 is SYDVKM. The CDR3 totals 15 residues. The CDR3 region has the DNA TGTGCCAGCACCTCCCTGGCGGGCGTGACCTACGAGCAGTACTTC. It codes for CASTSLAGVTYEQYF.

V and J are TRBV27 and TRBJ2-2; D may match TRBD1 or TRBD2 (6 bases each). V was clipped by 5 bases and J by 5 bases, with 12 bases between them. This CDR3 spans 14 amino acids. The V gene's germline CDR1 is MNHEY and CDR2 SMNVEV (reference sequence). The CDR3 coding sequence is TGTGCCAGCAGTCCACGGGGGCCGACCGGGGAGCTGTTTTTT. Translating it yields CASSPRGPTGELFF.

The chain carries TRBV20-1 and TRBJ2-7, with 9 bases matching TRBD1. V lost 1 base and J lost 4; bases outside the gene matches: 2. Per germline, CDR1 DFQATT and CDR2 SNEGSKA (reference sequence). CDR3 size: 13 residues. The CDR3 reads CSARGGTGYEQYF. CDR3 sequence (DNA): TGCAGTGCTAGAGGCGGGACAGGGTACGAGCAGTACTTC.

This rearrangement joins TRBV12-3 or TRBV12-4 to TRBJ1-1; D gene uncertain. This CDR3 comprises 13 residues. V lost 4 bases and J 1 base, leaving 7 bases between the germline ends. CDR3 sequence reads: CASSSGWNTEAFF. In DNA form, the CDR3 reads TGTGCCAGCAGTTCTGGCTGGAACACTGAAGCTTTCTTT.

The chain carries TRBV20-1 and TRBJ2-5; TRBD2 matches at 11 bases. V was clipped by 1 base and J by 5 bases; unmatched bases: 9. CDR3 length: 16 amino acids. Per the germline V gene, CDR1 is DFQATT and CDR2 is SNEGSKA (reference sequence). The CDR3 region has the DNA TGCAGTGCTAGAGGGTATAGCGGGGGGGCGGAGGAGACCCAGTACTTC. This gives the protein CSARGYSGGAEETQYF.